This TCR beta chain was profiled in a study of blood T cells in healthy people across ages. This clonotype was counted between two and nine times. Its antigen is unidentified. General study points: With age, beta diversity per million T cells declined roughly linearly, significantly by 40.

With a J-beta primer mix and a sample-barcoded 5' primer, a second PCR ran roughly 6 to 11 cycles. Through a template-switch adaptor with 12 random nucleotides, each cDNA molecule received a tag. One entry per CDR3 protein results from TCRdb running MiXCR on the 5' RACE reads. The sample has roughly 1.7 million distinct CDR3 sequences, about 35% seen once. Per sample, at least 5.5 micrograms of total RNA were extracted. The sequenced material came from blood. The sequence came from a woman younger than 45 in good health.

The DNA for the CDR3 is TGTGCCAGCAGCCCCGGCGAGGGAGGCTACAATGAGCAGTTCTTC. It yields the protein CASSPGEGGYNEQFF. This rearrangement joins TRBV7-9 to TRBJ2-1; D perhaps matches TRBD2 (6 bases). The germline gives CDR1 SEHNR, CDR2 FQNEAQ (reference sequence). The CDR3 is made up of 15 amino acids. The V gene lost 5 bases and the J gene lost 3 bases, with 14 bases spanning the gap.